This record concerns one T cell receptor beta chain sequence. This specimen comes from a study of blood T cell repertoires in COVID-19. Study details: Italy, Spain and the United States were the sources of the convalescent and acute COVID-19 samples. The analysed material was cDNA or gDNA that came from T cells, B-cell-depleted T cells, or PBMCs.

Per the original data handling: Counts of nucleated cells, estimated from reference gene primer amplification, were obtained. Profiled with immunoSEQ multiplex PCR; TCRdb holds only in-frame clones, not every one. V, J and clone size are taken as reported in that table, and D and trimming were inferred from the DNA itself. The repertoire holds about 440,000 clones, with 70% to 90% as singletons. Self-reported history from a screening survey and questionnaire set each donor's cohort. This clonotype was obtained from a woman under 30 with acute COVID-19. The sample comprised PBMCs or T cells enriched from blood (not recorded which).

CDR3: CASSREGGNSNEKLFF. Written as DNA, the CDR3 is TGCGCCAGCAGCAGGGAGGGGGGCAACTCTAATGAAAAACTGTTTTTT. This chain uses TRBV5-1 with TRBJ1-4, with D possibly TRBD1 on 6 matching bases. The CDR3 is 16 residues long. Germline loops: CDR1 SGHRS, CDR2 YFSETQ. V lost 4 bases and J lost 3, with 16 bases in between.